This TCR beta chain was documented in a study of tumor-infiltrating lymphocytes in localized non-small cell lung cancer. Study summary: Some samples were collected after neoadjuvant chemotherapy; smokers, never-smokers and several histologies were included.

Generated by immunoSEQ multiplex PCR, the TCRdb table keeps only in-frame clones and is missing some. The repertoire holds around 5,200 clones, around 60% seen once, with 11% to 15% in the top ten. Study-level points and caveats: No T-cell fraction difference was seen between IM1 and IM2 tumors. Not all patients were TCR sequenced, owing to tissue quantity. Compared with uninvolved lung, tumors showed higher T cell infiltration by TCRbeta sequencing.

This CDR3 spans 11 amino acids. CDR1 is SNHLY and CDR2 is FYNNEI in the germline V gene. A word on this clone: Its antigen is currently unknown. One end of the junction varies from germline; a read error may be responsible.

The receptor was isolated from a human donor with non-small cell lung cancer. Sequencing was carried out using uninvolved lung tissue not adjacent to the tumor. The rearrangement links TRBV2 to TRBJ2-7; D is possibly TRBD1 (5 bases). CDR3 coding DNA: TGTGCCAGCAGTGAAGCGGTCCACAGGCATTTC. As protein: CASSEAVHRHF.